This T cell receptor beta chain came from a study of blood T cells in healthy people across ages. The germline gives CDR1 GTSNPN, CDR2 SVGIG (reference sequence). The CDR3 has 16 amino acids. The V end was cut by 0 bases, the J end by 1 base, with 16 bases between. Donors each provided 8 to 10 milliliters of peripheral blood. Then a second PCR, running roughly 7 to 11 cycles, was carried out with a sample-barcoded 5' primer and a J-beta primer mix. The authors tagged each cDNA molecule using a template-switch adaptor with 12 random nucleotides. Each CDR3 protein gets one entry after TCRdb re-called the 5' RACE reads with MiXCR. Of about 1.7 million distinct CDR3 sequences in the sample, 28% were seen once.

Material for sequencing was blood. The TCR was taken from a woman between 25 and 40 years old in good health. The V gene is TRBV30, the J gene TRBJ2-7; the D is unclear. Written as DNA, the CDR3 is TGTGCCTGGAGTGTACCTTGGGGTTTAGGATCCTACGAGCAGTACTTC. Amino acids: CAWSVPWGLGSYEQYF.